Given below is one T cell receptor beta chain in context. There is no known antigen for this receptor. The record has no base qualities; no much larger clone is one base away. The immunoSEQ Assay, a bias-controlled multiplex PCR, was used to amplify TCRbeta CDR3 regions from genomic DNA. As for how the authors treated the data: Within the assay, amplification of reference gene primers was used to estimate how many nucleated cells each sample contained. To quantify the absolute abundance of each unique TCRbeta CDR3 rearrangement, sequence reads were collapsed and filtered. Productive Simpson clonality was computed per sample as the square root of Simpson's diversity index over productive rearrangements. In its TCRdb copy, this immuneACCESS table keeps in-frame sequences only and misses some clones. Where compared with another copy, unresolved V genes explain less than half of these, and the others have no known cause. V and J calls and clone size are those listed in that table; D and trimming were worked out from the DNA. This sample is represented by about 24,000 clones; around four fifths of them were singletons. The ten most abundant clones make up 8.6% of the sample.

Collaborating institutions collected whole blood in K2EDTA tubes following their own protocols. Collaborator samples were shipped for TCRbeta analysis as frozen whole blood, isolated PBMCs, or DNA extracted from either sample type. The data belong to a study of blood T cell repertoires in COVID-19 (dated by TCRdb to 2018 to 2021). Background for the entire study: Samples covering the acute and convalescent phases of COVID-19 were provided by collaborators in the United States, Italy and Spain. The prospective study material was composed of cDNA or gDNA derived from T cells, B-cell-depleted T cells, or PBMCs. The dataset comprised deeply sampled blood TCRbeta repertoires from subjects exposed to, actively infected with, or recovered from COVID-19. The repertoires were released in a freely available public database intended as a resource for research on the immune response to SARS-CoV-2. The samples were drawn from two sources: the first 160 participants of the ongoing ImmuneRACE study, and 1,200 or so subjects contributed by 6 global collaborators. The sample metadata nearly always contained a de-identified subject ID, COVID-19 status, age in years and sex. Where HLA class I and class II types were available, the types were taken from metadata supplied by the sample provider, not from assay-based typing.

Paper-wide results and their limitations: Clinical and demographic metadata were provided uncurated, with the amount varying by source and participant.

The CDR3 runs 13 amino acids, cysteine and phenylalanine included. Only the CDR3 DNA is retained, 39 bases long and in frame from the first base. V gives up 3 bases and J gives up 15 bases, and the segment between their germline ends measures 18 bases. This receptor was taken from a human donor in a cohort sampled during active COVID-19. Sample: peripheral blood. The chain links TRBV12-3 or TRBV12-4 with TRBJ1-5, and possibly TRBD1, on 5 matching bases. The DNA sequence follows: TGTGCCAGCAGTTTGTTAGTAGGGACTTATTTGCATTTT. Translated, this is CASSLLVGTYLHF.